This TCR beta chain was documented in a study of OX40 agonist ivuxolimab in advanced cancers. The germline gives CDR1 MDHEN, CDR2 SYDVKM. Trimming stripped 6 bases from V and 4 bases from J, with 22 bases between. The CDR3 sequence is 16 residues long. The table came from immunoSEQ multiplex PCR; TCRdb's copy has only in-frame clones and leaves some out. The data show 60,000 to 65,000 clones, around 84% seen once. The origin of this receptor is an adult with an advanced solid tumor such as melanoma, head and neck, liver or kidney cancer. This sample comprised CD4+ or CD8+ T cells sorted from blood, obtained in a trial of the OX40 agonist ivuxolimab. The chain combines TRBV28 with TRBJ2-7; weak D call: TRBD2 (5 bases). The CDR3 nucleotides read TGTGCCAGCAGCCCAGCTCGGGGTACCAGCGGTTACGAGCAGTACTTC. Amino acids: CASSPARGTSGYEQYF.